This TCR beta chain was found in a study of T cell changes during pregnancy in multiple sclerosis. Sequenced by immunoSEQ multiplex PCR; TCRdb stores in-frame clones only, minus some. The repertoire has nearly 60,000 clones, roughly 89% of them found once; the top ten carry just under 0.5%. Specimen: CD4+ T cells from peripheral blood mononuclear cells, collected after pregnancy. The TCR originated in a female donor in good health, enrolled as a control in a pregnancy study.

The DNA for the CDR3 is TGTGCCATCAGTGAGTCTATGGGACTAGCGGACATTGCACAGTATTTT. This translates into CAISESMGLADIAQYF. The chain has TRBV10-3 and TRBJ2-3, with 11 bases matching TRBD2. The CDR3 extends over 16 amino acids. Trimming removed 0 bases from V and 12 bases from J; junction bases left unmatched: 11. CDR1 and CDR2 from the germline V gene are ENHRY and SYGVKD.